Listed here is a single T cell receptor beta chain. The CDR3 is made up of 16 amino acids. The V gene's germline CDR1 is SQVTM and CDR2 ANQGSEA. V was pared by 7 bases and J by 0 bases, with 12 bases of the junction left unmatched. These data belong to a study of shared clonotypes between healthy human individuals. Donors comprised healthy HIV-negative adults lacking recent acute infections or vaccinations. The split of CD4+ cells yielded CD45RA+ naive and CD45RA-negative memory subsets. TCRdb's copy holds only in-frame clones and misses some; the assay was immunoSEQ multiplex PCR. This table holds fewer than 400,000 clones, about 74% found once.

This TCR derives from a man aged 30-40 years in good health. The material sequenced was memory CD4+ T cells sorted from blood. Subset noted: CD45RA-negative fraction. This chain uses TRBV29-1 with TRBJ1-3, with 7 bases fitting TRBD1. The CDR3 region has the DNA TGCAGCGCCCGGGACAGCGCCATACACTCTGGAAACACCATATATTTT. Protein product: CSARDSAIHSGNTIYF.